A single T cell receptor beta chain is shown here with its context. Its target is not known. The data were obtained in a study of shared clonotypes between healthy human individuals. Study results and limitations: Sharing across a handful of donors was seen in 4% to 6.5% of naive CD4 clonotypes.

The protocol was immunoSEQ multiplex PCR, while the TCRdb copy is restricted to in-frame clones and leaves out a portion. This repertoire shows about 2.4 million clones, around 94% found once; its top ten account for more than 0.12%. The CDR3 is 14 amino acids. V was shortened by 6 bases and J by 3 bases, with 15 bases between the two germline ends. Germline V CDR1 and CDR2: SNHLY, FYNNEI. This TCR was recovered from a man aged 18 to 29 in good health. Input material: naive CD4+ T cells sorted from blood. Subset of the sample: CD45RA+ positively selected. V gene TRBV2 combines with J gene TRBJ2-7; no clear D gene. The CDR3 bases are TGTGCCAGCAGCGACCGCTCTCTACGCTACGAGCAGTACTTC. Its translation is CASSDRSLRYEQYF.